Here is one T cell receptor (beta chain) with its context. Its matching antigen is unknown. Germline values: CDR1 MRHNA, CDR2 SNTAGT. CDR3 length: 14 amino acids. V lost 7 bases, J lost 5 bases, and 8 bases stayed unmatched. The data stem from a study of cytomegalovirus exposure and HLA in healthy donors. Amplification used 60 Vbeta primers and 13 Jbeta primers. Data came from immunoSEQ multiplex PCR; TCRdb stores just in-frame clones and leaves some out. The sample lists 75,000 or so clones; 66% were seen once. Findings and caveats of the study: In a later analysis, across HLA loci, associated TCR counts were highest for DRB1, lowest for HLA-C. In an earlier analysis, in approximately 630 donors, most V segments appeared productive either ~87% or ~30% of the time.

The chain employs TRBV6-4 and TRBJ1-1, with 9 bases matching TRBD1. This receptor was taken from a man aged 35 to 55 in good health and CMV-seropositive. What was sequenced was PBMCs. The CDR3, as DNA: TGTGCCAGCACCCCAGGACAGGGGAGTACTGAAGCTTTCTTT. Translation: CASTPGQGSTEAFF.